This T cell receptor (beta chain) was identified during a study of T cells after yellow fever vaccination. Per germline, CDR1 ENHRY and CDR2 SYGVKD. The CDR3 loop spans 15 amino acids. V lost 3 bases, J lost 5 bases, and 14 bases lay in between. MiXCR was run by TCRdb on the 5' RACE reads, yielding one entry per CDR3 protein. The sample records tens of thousands of distinct CDR3 sequences, about an eighth being singletons. Sequencing used CD8+ T cells not binding an NS4B(214-222) dextramer, sorted from PBMCs, obtained around 3 weeks after the first yellow fever vaccination. The sequence came from a man aged 18 to 29 who received the YFV17D yellow fever vaccine. This chain links TRBV10-3 with TRBJ1-5, with D maybe TRBD1 (5 bases). CDR3 sequence (DNA): TGTGCCATCAGTGAATCAGGGAATATGTATCAGCCCCAGCATTTT. Translated, it gives CAISESGNMYQPQHF.